This TCR beta chain was retrieved from a study of T cell changes during pregnancy in multiple sclerosis. Per germline, CDR1 MDHEN and CDR2 SYDVKM. Between the trimmed V and J ends, which lost 6 bases and 0 bases, there was a span of 12 bases. CDR3 length equals 15 residues. Sequencing was performed with immunoSEQ multiplex PCR; in TCRdb, only in-frame clones are kept and a portion is missing. The data hold roughly 43,000 clones, with 80% to 90% observed a single time. V and J are TRBV28 and TRBJ2-1; a possible D gene is TRBD1 (5 bases). The source of this sequence is a female donor with multiple sclerosis, enrolled in a pregnancy study. Source: CD4+ T cells from peripheral blood mononuclear cells, taken after pregnancy. The CDR3 spells CASSQTAPSYNEQFF. The CDR3 nucleotides are TGTGCCAGCAGCCAGACAGCACCCTCCTACAATGAGCAGTTCTTC.